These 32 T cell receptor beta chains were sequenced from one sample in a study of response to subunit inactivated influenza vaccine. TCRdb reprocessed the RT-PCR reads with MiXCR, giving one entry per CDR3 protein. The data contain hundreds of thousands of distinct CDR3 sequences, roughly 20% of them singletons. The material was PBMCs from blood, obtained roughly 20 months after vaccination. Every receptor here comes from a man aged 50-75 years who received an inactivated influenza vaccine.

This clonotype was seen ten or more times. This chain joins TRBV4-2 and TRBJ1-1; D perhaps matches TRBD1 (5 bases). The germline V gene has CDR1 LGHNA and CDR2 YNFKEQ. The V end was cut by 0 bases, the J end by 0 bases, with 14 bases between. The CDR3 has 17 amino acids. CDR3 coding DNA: TGTGCCAGCAGCCAAGATCCGGGGGGGAGAGTGAACACTGAAGCTTTCTTT. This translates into CASSQDPGGRVNTEAFF.

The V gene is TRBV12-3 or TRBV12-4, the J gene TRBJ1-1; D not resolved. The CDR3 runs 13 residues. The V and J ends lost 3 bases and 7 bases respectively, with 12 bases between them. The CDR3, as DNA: TGTGCCAGCAGTTTGGGCTCGAGGAATGAAGCTTTCTTT. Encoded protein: CASSLGSRNEAFF.

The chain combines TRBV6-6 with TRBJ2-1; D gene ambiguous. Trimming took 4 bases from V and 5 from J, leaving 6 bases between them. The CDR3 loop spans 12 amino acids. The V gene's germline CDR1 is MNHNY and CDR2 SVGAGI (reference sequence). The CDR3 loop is CASSFPNNEQFF. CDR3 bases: TGTGCCAGCAGTTTCCCAAACAATGAGCAGTTCTTC.

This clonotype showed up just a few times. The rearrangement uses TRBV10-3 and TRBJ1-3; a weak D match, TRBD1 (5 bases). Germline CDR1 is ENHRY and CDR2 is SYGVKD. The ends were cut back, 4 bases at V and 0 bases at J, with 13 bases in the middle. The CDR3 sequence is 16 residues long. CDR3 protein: CAISAIRDRSGNTIYF. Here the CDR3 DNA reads TGTGCCATCAGTGCCATCAGGGACCGCTCTGGAAACACCATATATTTT.

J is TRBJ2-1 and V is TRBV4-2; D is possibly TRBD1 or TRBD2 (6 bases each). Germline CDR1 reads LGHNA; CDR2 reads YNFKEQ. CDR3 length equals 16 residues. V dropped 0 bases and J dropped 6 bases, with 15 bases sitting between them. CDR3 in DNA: TGTGCCAGCAGCCAAGATGGAAGGGGGGCCCGCAATGAGCAGTTCTTC. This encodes CASSQDGRGARNEQFF.

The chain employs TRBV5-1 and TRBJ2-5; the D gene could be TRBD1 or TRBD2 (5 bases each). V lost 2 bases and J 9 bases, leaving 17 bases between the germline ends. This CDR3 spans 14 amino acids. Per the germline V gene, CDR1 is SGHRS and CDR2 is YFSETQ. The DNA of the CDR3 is TGCGCCAGCAGCTTCCCCGGGACGGAGTATTCCCAGTACTTC. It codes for CASSFPGTEYSQYF.

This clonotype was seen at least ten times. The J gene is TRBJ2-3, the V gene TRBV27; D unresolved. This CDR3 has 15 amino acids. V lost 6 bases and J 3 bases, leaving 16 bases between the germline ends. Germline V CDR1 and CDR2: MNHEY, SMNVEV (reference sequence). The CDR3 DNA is TGTGCCAGCAGCGCAAGGTCGGTGCGGACAGATACGCAGTATTTT. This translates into CASSARSVRTDTQYF.

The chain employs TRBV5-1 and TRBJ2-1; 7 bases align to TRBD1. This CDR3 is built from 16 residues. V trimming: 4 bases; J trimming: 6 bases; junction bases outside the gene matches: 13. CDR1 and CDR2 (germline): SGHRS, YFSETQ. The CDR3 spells CASSPQPGQTFNEQFF. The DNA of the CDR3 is TGCGCCAGCAGCCCGCAACCGGGACAGACATTCAATGAGCAGTTCTTC.

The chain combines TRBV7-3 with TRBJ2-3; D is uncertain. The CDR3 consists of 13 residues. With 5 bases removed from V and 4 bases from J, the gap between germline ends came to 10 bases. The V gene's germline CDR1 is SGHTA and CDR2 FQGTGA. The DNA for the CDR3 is TGTGCCAGCAGCCTCAAGGGATCAGATACGCAGTATTTT. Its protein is CASSLKGSDTQYF.

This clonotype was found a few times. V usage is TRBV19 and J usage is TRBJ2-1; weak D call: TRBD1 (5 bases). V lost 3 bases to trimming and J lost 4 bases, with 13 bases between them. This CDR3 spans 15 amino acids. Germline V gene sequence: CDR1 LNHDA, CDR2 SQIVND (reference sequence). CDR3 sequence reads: CASSILPGPYNEQFF. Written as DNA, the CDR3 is TGTGCCAGTAGTATCTTGCCAGGGCCATACAATGAGCAGTTCTTC. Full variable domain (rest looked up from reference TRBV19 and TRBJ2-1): DGGITQSPKYLFRKEGQNVTLSCEQNLNHDAMYWYRQDPGQGLRLIYYSQIVNDFQKGDIAEGYSVSREKKESFPLTVTSAQKNPTAFYLCASSILPGPYNEQFFGPGTRLTVL.

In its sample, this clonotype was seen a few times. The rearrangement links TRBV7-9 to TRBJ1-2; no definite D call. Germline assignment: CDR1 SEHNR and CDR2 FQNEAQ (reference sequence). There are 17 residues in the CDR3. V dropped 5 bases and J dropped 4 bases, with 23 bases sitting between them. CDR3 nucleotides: TGTGCCAGCAGCCGTGGTGGTGCGCTCCAGCGGACCTATGGCTACACCTTC. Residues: CASSRGGALQRTYGYTF.

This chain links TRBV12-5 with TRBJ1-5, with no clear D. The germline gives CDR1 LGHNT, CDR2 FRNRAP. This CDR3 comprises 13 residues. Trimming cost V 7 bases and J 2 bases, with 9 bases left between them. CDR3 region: CASAPAGNQPQHF. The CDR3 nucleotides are TGTGCTAGTGCCCCGGCGGGCAATCAGCCCCAGCATTTT.

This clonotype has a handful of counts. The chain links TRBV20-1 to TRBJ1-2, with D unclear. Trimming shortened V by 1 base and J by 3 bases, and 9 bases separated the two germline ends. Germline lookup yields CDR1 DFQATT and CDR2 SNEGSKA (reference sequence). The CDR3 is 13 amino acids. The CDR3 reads CSARVRGHYGYTF. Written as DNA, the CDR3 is TGCAGTGCTAGAGTGCGGGGTCACTATGGCTACACCTTC.

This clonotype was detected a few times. DNA for the CDR3: TGCAGTGCCCGTCAAAGCTCCTATAATTCACCCCTCCACTTT. It translates to CSARQSSYNSPLHF. This chain uses TRBV20-1 with TRBJ1-6; D ambiguous. CDR1 is DFQATT and CDR2 is SNEGSKA in the germline V gene (reference sequence). Trimming removed 6 bases at V and 0 bases at J, with 9 bases between. CDR3 length: 14 residues.

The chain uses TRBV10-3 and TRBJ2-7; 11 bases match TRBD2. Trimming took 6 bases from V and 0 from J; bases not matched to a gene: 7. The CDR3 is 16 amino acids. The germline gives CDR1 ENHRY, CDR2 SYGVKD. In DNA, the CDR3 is TGTGCCATCAGGGATACTAGCGGGAGCACCTCCTACGAGCAGTACTTC. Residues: CAIRDTSGSTSYEQYF.

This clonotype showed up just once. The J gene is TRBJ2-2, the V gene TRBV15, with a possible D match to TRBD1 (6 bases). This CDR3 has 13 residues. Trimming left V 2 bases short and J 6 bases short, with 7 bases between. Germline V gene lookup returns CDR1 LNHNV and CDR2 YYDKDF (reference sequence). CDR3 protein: CATSRQGSGELFF. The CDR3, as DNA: TGTGCCACCAGCAGACAGGGGTCCGGGGAGCTGTTTTTT.

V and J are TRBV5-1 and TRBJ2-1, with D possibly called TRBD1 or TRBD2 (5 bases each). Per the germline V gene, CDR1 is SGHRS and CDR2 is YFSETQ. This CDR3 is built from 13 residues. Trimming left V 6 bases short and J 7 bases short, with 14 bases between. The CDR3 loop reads CASKVEGPNEQFF. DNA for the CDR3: TGCGCCAGCAAAGTAGAGGGGCCAAATGAGCAGTTCTTC.

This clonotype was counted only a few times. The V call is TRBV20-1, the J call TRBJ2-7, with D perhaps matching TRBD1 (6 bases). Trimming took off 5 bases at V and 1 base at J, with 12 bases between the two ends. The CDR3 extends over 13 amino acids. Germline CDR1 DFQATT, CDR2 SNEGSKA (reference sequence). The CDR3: CSAARGLSYEQYF. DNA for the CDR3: TGCAGTGCTGCCAGGGGTTTATCCTACGAGCAGTACTTC.

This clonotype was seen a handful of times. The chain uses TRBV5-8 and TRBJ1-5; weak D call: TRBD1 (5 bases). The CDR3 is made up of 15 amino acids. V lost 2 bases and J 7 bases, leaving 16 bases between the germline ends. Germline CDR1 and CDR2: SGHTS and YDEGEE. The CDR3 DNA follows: TGTGCCAGCAGCTTAGGTAGGGGCGCTTGGCAGCCCCAGCATTTT. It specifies CASSLGRGAWQPQHF.

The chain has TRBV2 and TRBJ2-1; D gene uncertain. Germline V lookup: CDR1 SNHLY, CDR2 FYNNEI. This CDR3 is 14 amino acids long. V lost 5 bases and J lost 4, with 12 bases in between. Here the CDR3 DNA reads TGTGCCAGCAGTCGCGTGACCACGTACAATGAGCAGTTCTTC. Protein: CASSRVTTYNEQFF.

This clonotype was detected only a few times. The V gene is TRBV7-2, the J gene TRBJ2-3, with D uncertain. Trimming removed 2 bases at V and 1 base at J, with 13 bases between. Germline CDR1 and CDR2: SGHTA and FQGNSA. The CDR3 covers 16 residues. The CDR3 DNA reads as TGTGCCAGCAGCTTAACCTCTTACGCAGGCACAGATACGCAGTATTTT. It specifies CASSLTSYAGTDTQYF.

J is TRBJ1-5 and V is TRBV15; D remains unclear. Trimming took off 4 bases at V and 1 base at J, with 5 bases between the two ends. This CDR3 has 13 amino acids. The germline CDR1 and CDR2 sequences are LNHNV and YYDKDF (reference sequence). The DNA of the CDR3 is TGTGCCACCAGCATGTCCAGCAATCAGCCCCAGCATTTT. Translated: CATSMSSNQPQHF.

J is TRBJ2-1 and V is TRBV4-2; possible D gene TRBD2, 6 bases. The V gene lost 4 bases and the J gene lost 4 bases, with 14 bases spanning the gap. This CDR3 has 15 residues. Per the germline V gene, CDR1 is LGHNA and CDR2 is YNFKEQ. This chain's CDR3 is CASSLETGSYNEQFF. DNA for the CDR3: TGTGCCAGCAGCCTCGAAACCGGGAGTTACAATGAGCAGTTCTTC.

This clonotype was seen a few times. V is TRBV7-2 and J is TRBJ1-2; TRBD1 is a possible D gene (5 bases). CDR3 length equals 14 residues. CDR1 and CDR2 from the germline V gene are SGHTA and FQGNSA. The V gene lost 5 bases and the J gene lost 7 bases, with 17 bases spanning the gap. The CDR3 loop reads CASSPGGLVLGYTF. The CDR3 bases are TGTGCCAGCAGCCCGGGGGGGTTAGTCCTTGGCTACACCTTC.

CDR3 in DNA: TGTGCCAGCAGCCCGTTGGGGGGGTATCAGCCCCAGCATTTT. Its protein product is CASSPLGGYQPQHF. The V gene is TRBV27, the J gene TRBJ1-5; perhaps TRBD1 as D (5 bases). The CDR3 consists of 14 residues. Trimming cost V 6 bases and J 5 bases, with 14 bases left between them. Germline V gene sequence: CDR1 MNHEY, CDR2 SMNVEV (reference sequence).

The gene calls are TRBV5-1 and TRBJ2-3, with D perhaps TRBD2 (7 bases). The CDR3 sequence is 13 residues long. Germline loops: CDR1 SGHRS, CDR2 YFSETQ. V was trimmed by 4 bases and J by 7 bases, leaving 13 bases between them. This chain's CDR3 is CASSGAGANTQYF. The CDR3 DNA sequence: TGCGCCAGCAGCGGCGCGGGGGCAAATACGCAGTATTTT.

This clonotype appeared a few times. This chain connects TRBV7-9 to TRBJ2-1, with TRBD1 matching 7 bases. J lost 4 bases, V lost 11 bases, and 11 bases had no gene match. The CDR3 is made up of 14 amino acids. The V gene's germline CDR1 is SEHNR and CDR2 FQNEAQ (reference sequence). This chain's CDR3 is CAFPKGARYNEQFF. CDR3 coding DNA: TGTGCCTTCCCCAAGGGGGCGCGGTACAATGAGCAGTTCTTC.

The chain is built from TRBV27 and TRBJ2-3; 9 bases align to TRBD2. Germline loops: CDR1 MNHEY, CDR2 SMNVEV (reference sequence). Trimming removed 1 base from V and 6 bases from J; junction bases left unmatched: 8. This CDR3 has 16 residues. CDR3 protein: CASSLLVSGGRDTQYF. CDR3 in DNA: TGTGCCAGCAGTTTATTAGTTAGCGGGGGACGGGATACGCAGTATTTT.

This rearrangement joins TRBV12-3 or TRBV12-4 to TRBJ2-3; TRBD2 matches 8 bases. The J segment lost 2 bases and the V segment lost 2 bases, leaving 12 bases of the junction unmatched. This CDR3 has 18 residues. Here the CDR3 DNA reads TGTGCCAGCAGTTTACTCGGGGGGGCAACGCCTCCCACAGATACGCAGTATTTT. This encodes CASSLLGGATPPTDTQYF.

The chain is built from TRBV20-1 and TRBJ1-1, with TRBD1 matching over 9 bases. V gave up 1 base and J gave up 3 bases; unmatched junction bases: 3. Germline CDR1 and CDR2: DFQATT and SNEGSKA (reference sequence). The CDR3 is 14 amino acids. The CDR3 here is CSARAGTGYTEAFF. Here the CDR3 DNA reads TGCAGTGCTAGAGCCGGGACAGGGTACACTGAAGCTTTCTTT.

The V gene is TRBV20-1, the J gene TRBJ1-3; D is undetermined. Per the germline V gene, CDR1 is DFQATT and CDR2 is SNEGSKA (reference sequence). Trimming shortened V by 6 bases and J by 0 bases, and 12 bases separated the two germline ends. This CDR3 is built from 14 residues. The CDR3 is CSAQKGVSGNTIYF. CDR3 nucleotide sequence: TGCAGTGCCCAAAAGGGAGTCTCTGGAAACACCATATATTTT.

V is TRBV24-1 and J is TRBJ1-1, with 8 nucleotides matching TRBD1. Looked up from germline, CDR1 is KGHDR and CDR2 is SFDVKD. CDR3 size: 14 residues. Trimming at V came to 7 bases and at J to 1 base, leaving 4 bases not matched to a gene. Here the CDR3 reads CATRAGQGNTEAFF. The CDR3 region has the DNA TGTGCCACCAGAGCCGGACAGGGGAACACTGAAGCTTTCTTT.